This T cell receptor (beta chain) was obtained from a study of shared clonotypes between healthy human individuals. Points from the study as a whole: It was anticipated that sequencing depth would influence how many clonotypes donors shared.

Caucasian adults residing in Nashville, Tennessee made up all the donors. The CDR3 loop spans 15 amino acids. Trimming took off 0 bases at V and 7 bases at J, with 13 bases between the two ends. Germline assignment: CDR1 SGHRS and CDR2 YFSETQ. Concerning this clone: What it binds is not known.

The deep-level immunoSEQ assay was used. The protocol was immunoSEQ multiplex PCR, while the TCRdb copy is restricted to in-frame clones and leaves out a portion. The table records 2 million to 2.5 million clones, 90% to 97% of them present only once. The sequence was obtained from a man in his late teens or twenties in good health. The chain combines TRBV5-1 with TRBJ2-2; TRBD2 is a possible D gene (5 bases). Sequenced material: naive CD4+ T cells sorted from blood. Subset meaning: CD45RA+ positively selected. The CDR3 sequence: CASSLVTISIGELFF. The DNA of the CDR3 is TGCGCCAGCAGCTTGGTGACTATAAGCATCGGGGAGCTGTTTTTT.